This T cell receptor beta chain originates from a study of OX40 agonist ivuxolimab in advanced cancers. Looking at the study overall: Patients were 82.7% male with ages roughly 20 to 90, mean 60. Three patients, one with hepatocellular carcinoma and two with cutaneous melanoma, responded partially. Study-level findings and limits: It was also the case that some nonresponders had low normalized T-cell clonal expansion.

This CDR3 has 12 residues. The V gene lost 5 bases and the J gene lost 6 bases, with 7 bases spanning the gap. Germline V gene data show CDR1 as MNHEY and CDR2 as SMNVEV (reference sequence). Assay used: immunoSEQ multiplex PCR; TCRdb lists only in-frame clones, some missing. The table includes around 70,000 clones, approximately 90% detected once. About this clone: What it binds is not known.

The receptor comes from an adult with an advanced solid tumor such as melanoma, head and neck, liver or kidney cancer. The gene calls are TRBV27 and TRBJ2-2; D gene ambiguous. Source: CD4+ or CD8+ T cells sorted from blood, taken in a trial of the OX40 agonist ivuxolimab. The CDR3 DNA sequence: TGTGCCAGCAGTCCCTCCGCCGGGGAGCTGTTTTTT. Amino acid sequence: CASSPSAGELFF.